Shown below are 22 T cell receptor beta chains from a single sample sequenced in a study of molecular identifiers for immune sequencing clone quantification. Using its own MiXCR run on the PCR reads, TCRdb lists one record per CDR3 protein. The data hold approximately 100,000 distinct CDR3 sequences, with roughly 38% observed a single time. Input material: naive CD8+ T cells from blood, with Jurkat cell RNA spiked in. Regarding subset: FACS-sorted CD8+CD4-CCR7+CD45RA+ naive T cells. All receptors come from a human donor in good health. Some libraries in this study had Jurkat cell RNA spiked in.

In its sample, this clonotype was seen a few times. The chain has TRBV28 and TRBJ2-1; tentative D call: TRBD2 (5 bases). Germline values: CDR1 MDHEN, CDR2 SYDVKM. V lost 5 bases to trimming and J lost 0 bases, with 17 bases between them. This CDR3 has 17 amino acids. This chain's CDR3 is CASSPTLLDLSYNEQFF. The CDR3 DNA reads as TGTGCCAGCAGTCCCACATTACTAGATCTCTCCTACAATGAGCAGTTCTTC.

Turning to this clonotype: A much larger clonotype is one base distant, so this may be a read error. The chain has TRBV15 and TRBJ1-5; D not certain. This CDR3 region has 15 residues. Germline V gene data show CDR1 as LNHNV and CDR2 as YYDKDF (reference sequence). CDR3 coding DNA: TGTGCCACCAGCAGAGAAGGGCTCCCAAATCAGCCCCAGCAATTT. Its translation is CATSREGLPNQPQQF.

Comment on this clonotype: Since no conserved phenylalanine or tryptophan closes the CDR3, a read error is the likely cause. The chain employs TRBV10-1 and TRBJ1-1, with D possibly TRBD1 on 6 matching bases. The CDR3 spans 15 residues. CDR1 WNHNN and CDR2 SYGVQD come from the germline V gene (reference sequence). The V gene lost 7 bases and the J gene lost 0 bases, with 15 bases spanning the gap. CDR3 in amino acids: CASIGVGGLNTEAFY. The CDR3 DNA sequence: TGCGCCAGCATTGGCGTTGGGGGCTTGAACACTGAAGCTTTCTAT.

This clonotype has more than one count but fewer than ten. The rearrangement uses TRBV2 and TRBJ2-5; D gene ambiguous. Looked up from germline, CDR1 is SNHLY and CDR2 is FYNNEI. The V end lost 4 bases, the J end lost 1 base, and 13 bases lay between the germline ends. The CDR3 extends over 15 amino acids. As DNA, the CDR3 is TGTGCCAGCAGTGGATTCCCGACCCGCCAAGAGACCCAGTACTTC. This translates into CASSGFPTRQETQYF.

This clonotype came up many times. V and J are TRBV6-5 and TRBJ1-2, with 7 bases identical to TRBD1. V lost 2 bases, J lost 6 bases, and 9 bases stayed unmatched. This CDR3 has 15 residues. Germline-derived CDR1 and CDR2 are MNHEY and SVGAGI. CDR3 DNA: TGTGCCAGCAGTTACCTCCCGACAGGGAGGAATGGCTACACCTTC. It codes for CASSYLPTGRNGYTF.

In this sample, this clonotype turned up a few times. This rearrangement joins TRBV27 to TRBJ1-5, with TRBD1 matching over 7 bases. V lost 4 bases, J lost 3 bases, and 3 bases stayed unmatched. This CDR3 contains 14 residues. Germline lookup yields CDR1 MNHEY and CDR2 SMNVEV (reference sequence). The DNA of the CDR3 is TGTGCCAGCAGTTACGGGACAGACAATCAGCCCCAGCATTTT. Amino acids: CASSYGTDNQPQHF.

This clonotype turned up a few times. The chain has TRBV6-4 and TRBJ1-1; 8 bases are a match to TRBD1. Losses at the gene ends were 9 bases for V and 3 bases for J; bases not matched to a gene: 6. The germline V gene encodes CDR1 MRHNA and CDR2 SNTAGT. CDR3 length equals 13 residues. The CDR3 loop reads CARPGQVDTEAFF. In DNA form, the CDR3 reads TGTGCCAGACCGGGACAGGTTGACACTGAAGCTTTCTTT.

Only a few counts were recorded for this clonotype. The CDR3 DNA reads TGCGCCAGCAAGGCAGGGGATAGCTACAATGAGCAGTTCTTC. Translated, it gives CASKAGDSYNEQFF. The gene calls are TRBV10-2 and TRBJ2-1; a weak D match, TRBD1 (6 bases). Germline CDR1 reads WSHSY; CDR2 reads SAAADI. The V end lost 7 bases, the J end lost 3 bases, and 13 bases lay between the germline ends. The CDR3 contains 14 residues.

This clonotype was found many times. This rearrangement joins TRBV6-5 to TRBJ2-7; the D gene is possibly TRBD1 (6 bases). There are 16 residues in the CDR3. The germline gives CDR1 MNHEY, CDR2 SVGAGI. V was clipped by 2 bases and J by 7 bases, with 21 bases between them. CDR3 DNA: TGTGCCAGCAGTTACGAAGGCGGGTGGGCAGGGGAAGAGCAGTACTTC. It yields the protein CASSYEGGWAGEEQYF.

The genes are TRBV27 and TRBJ2-3; tentatively, D is TRBD2 (5 bases). In germline, CDR1 is MNHEY, CDR2 SMNVEV (reference sequence). The germline V and J ends were trimmed by 6 bases and 0 bases, with 13 bases remaining between them. This CDR3 comprises 15 residues. CDR3 in DNA: TGTGCCAGCAGCCTCACTCTAGCTAGCACAGATACGCAGTATTTT. Translation gives CASSLTLASTDTQYF.

This clonotype occurred many times. This chain joins TRBV5-4 and TRBJ2-1; TRBD2 agrees at 7 bases. Per germline, CDR1 SGHNT and CDR2 YYREEE (reference sequence). After removal of 7 bases from V and 7 bases from J, the junction contained 11 bases not matched to a gene. The CDR3 consists of 14 residues. The CDR3 loop reads CASWPASGFNEQFF. The CDR3 region has the DNA TGTGCCAGCTGGCCGGCTAGCGGCTTTAATGAGCAGTTCTTC.

This clonotype has a single count. The rearrangement links TRBV13 to TRBJ2-7; D call uncertain. Trimming cost V 10 bases and J 2 bases, with 18 bases left between them. The CDR3 consists of 14 residues. Germline CDR1 and CDR2: PRHDT and FYEKMQ (reference sequence). For the CDR3, the DNA is TGTGCCAACGGCCTCGGTGGGCCCGCCTACGAGCAGTACTTC. As protein: CANGLGGPAYEQYF.

This chain joins TRBV7-8 and TRBJ1-4; D remains ambiguous. CDR1 is SGHVS and CDR2 is FQNEAQ in the germline V gene. The V end was cut by 3 bases, the J end by 0 bases, with 5 bases between. The CDR3 runs 14 residues. The CDR3 region is CASSFASTNEKLFF. The DNA of the CDR3 is TGTGCCAGCAGCTTTGCCTCAACTAATGAAAAACTGTTTTTT.

This clonotype was counted only a few times. This sequence joins TRBV6-2 or TRBV6-3 and TRBJ2-1; D not resolved. The V end lost 1 base, the J end lost 9 bases, and 7 bases lay between the germline ends. The CDR3 extends over 12 amino acids. Germline values: CDR1 MNHEY, CDR2 SVGEGT. CDR3: CASSYWLGEQFF. The CDR3 nucleotides are TGTGCCAGCAGTTACTGGCTCGGTGAGCAGTTCTTC.

Notes on this clonotype: A much more abundant neighbour one base away suggests this may be a read error. CDR3: CASRDPGQSNQPQHF. CDR3 nucleotides: TGTGCCAGCAGGGACCCGGGACAATCTAATCAGCCCCAGCATTTT. This chain uses TRBV6-6 with TRBJ1-5; possible D gene TRBD1, 6 bases. Trimming pared 6 bases from V and 4 bases from J, leaving 16 bases between. From germline, CDR1 is MNHNY and CDR2 SVGAGI (reference sequence). This CDR3 comprises 15 residues.

As for this clonotype: A read error may be the cause here, since a much bigger clone is one base away. J is TRBJ2-2 and V is TRBV27; 11 bases are shared with TRBD2. The CDR3 runs 18 residues. Looked up from germline, CDR1 is MNHEY and CDR2 is SMNVEV (reference sequence). CDR3 in DNA: TGTGCCAGCACACATCCCGGGACTAGCGGTCCCTACGCCGGGGAGCTGTATTTT. Protein sequence: CASTHPGTSGPYAGELYF.

This rearrangement joins TRBV11-2 to TRBJ2-3; no clear D. V was cut by 5 bases and J by 1 base, with 13 bases left in between. Germline V gene lookup returns CDR1 SGHAT and CDR2 FQNNGV. The CDR3 loop spans 15 amino acids. The CDR3 protein is CASSHRAQRTDTQYF. CDR3 DNA: TGTGCCAGCAGCCACCGGGCCCAGCGCACAGATACGCAGTATTTT.

This clonotype was counted ten times or more. This sequence joins TRBV4-3 and TRBJ2-7, with 9 nucleotides matching TRBD1. In germline, CDR1 is LGHNA, CDR2 YSLEER. The CDR3 is 14 amino acids. The V and J ends lost 4 bases and 4 bases, in that order; junction bases with no gene match: 5. The CDR3 loop is CASSPGQGLYEQYF. CDR3 sequence (DNA): TGCGCCAGCAGCCCGGGACAGGGTCTGTACGAGCAGTACTTC.

Ten or more counts support this clonotype. V usage is TRBV4-3 and J usage is TRBJ1-1; a weak D match, TRBD1 (5 bases). The germline V gene has CDR1 LGHNA and CDR2 YSLEER. CDR3 length: 11 amino acids. V was cut by 3 bases and J by 7 bases, with 6 bases left in between. The CDR3 is CASSQGLEAFF. CDR3 DNA sequence: TGCGCCAGCAGCCAGGGACTTGAAGCTTTCTTT.

This chain uses TRBV7-3 with TRBJ2-2; unclear D gene. From germline, CDR1 is SGHTA and CDR2 FQGTGA. The CDR3 is 16 residues long. Deletions cut 5 bases from V and 5 bases from J, with 18 bases between. The CDR3 DNA reads as TGTGCCAGCAGCCCCATCTCTCCCCCAAGGACCGGGGAGCTGTTTTTT. It encodes CASSPISPPRTGELFF.

This clonotype turned up a few times. The chain carries TRBV19 and TRBJ1-5, with TRBD1 matching 7 bases. The CDR3 is 17 residues long. The V and J ends lost 1 base and 1 base, in that order; junction bases with no gene match: 7. Germline V gives CDR1 LNHDA, CDR2 SQIVND (reference sequence). This CDR3 is CASSIVPGTESNQPQHF. The DNA of the CDR3 is TGTGCCAGTAGTATAGTCCCCGGGACAGAGAGCAATCAGCCCCAGCATTTT. Complete variable domain (other parts from reference TRBV19 and TRBJ1-5): DGGITQSPKYLFRKEGQNVTLSCEQNLNHDAMYWYRQDPGQGLRLIYYSQIVNDFQKGDIAEGYSVSREKKESFPLTVTSAQKNPTAFYLCASSIVPGTESNQPQHFGDGTRLSIL.

This clonotype was found a few times. This rearrangement joins TRBV6-2 or TRBV6-3 to TRBJ2-3, with TRBD2 matching 8 bases. With 7 bases clipped from V and 5 bases from J, the junction kept 11 bases outside the gene matches. The CDR3 is 15 amino acids. CDR1 and CDR2 (germline): MNHEY, SVGEGT. CDR3 coding DNA: TGTGCCAGCACCGACGGGCGGGAGGATAAAGATACGCAGTATTTT. This codes for CASTDGREDKDTQYF.